These 30 T cell receptor beta chains came from one sample sequenced in a study of lymphopenia after photon versus proton radiotherapy. Assay: immunoSEQ multiplex PCR; the TCRdb copy retains only in-frame clones and omits some. Among 35,000 to 45,000 clones listed, about 85% were seen once. This specimen was peripheral blood, taken from a patient treated with proton-based radiotherapy. These receptors were taken from a woman between 65 and 79 years old with pancreatic cancer.

The chain is built from TRBV19 and TRBJ1-5; D is perhaps TRBD1 (5 bases). Deletions cut 0 bases from V and 6 bases from J, with 15 bases between. Looked up from germline, CDR1 is LNHDA and CDR2 is SQIVND (reference sequence). This CDR3 has 16 residues. CDR3 loop: CASSIDGGLGRQPQHF. CDR3 in DNA: TGTGCCAGTAGTATAGACGGGGGATTAGGGCGTCAGCCCCAGCATTTT.

DNA for the CDR3: TGTGCCAGCAGTGACATTTTAGCCGGGTTGGCCCAGTACTTC. This codes for CASSDILAGLAQYF. The V call is TRBV6-1, the J call TRBJ2-5; D is undetermined. The V end was cut by 3 bases, the J end by 9 bases, with 17 bases between. In germline, CDR1 is MNHNS, CDR2 SASEGT. The CDR3 is 14 residues long.

V usage is TRBV4-3 and J usage is TRBJ2-2; 9 nucleotides align to TRBD1. V lost 4 bases to trimming and J lost 3 bases; unmatched junction nucleotides: 6. The V gene's germline CDR1 is LGHNA and CDR2 YSLEER. The CDR3 contains 16 residues. CDR3 sequence reads: CASSPGQGKDTGELFF. The CDR3, as DNA: TGCGCCAGCAGCCCGGGACAGGGAAAAGACACCGGGGAGCTGTTTTTT.

V and J are TRBV11-3 and TRBJ1-4; no firm D call. V lost 0 bases and J 10 bases, leaving 6 bases between the germline ends. This CDR3 spans 12 amino acids. Germline CDR1 and CDR2: SGHNT and YENEEA. The chain's CDR3 is CASSLEEGKLFF. DNA of the CDR3: TGTGCCAGCAGCTTAGAAGAGGGAAAACTGTTTTTT.

This clone was seen a few times. V and J are TRBV4-2 and TRBJ1-6; a weak D match, TRBD1 (6 bases). The CDR3 covers 15 residues. Germline CDR1 reads LGHNA; CDR2 reads YNFKEQ. V was shortened by 5 bases and J by 2 bases, with 10 bases between the two germline ends. CDR3 sequence: CASSSQGAYNSPLHF. The CDR3, as DNA: TGTGCCAGCAGCTCACAGGGCGCCTATAATTCACCCCTCCACTTT.

The V gene is TRBV6-4, the J gene TRBJ1-3; D is unresolved. The CDR3 has 15 amino acids. V gave up 8 bases and J gave up 4 bases, with 18 bases separating them. The germline CDR1 and CDR2 sequences are MRHNA and SNTAGT. This CDR3 reads CASQKRLSSGNTIYF. The DNA for the CDR3 is TGTGCCAGCCAAAAGAGACTCTCGAGCGGAAACACCATATATTTT.

The chain is built from TRBV28 and TRBJ2-7, with 14 bases identical to TRBD2. Trimming removed 8 bases from V and 5 bases from J; junction bases left unmatched: 8. The CDR3 totals 15 residues. Germline V gene lookup returns CDR1 MDHEN and CDR2 SYDVKM. This CDR3 reads CASRPLGLAGDEQYF. The CDR3 coding sequence is TGTGCCAGCCGACCCCTGGGACTAGCGGGAGACGAGCAGTACTTC.

The CDR3 reads CASGNGLAGGSGADTQYF. The DNA for the CDR3 is TGTGCTAGTGGTAACGGACTAGCGGGTGGATCCGGCGCAGATACGCAGTATTTT. The rearrangement links TRBV12-5 to TRBJ2-3; 11 bases agree with TRBD2. Germline V gene sequence: CDR1 LGHNT, CDR2 FRNRAP. V shed 5 bases and J 4 bases; nucleotides not matched to a gene: 14. The CDR3 covers 18 residues.

This sequence joins TRBV29-1 and TRBJ2-7; 9 bases match TRBD2. Trimming took 6 bases from V and 1 from J; bases not matched to a gene: 4. This CDR3 is 13 amino acids long. In germline, CDR1 is SQVTM, CDR2 ANQGSEA. CDR3 sequence (DNA): TGCAGCGTGGGTAGCGGGAGATCCTACGAGCAGTACTTC. Its translation: CSVGSGRSYEQYF.

The rearrangement links TRBV4-3 to TRBJ1-6; D is unresolved. The CDR3 length is 16 residues. The germline V gene encodes CDR1 LGHNA and CDR2 YSLEER. Trimming took 1 base from V and 7 from J, leaving 14 bases between them. This chain's CDR3 is CASSQAQRGGNSPLHF. The CDR3 nucleotides read TGCGCCAGCAGCCAAGCACAGCGAGGAGGGAATTCACCCCTCCACTTT.

J is TRBJ1-3 and V is TRBV5-4, with 7 positions matching TRBD1. CDR1 and CDR2 (germline): SGHNT, YYREEE (reference sequence). V gave up 2 bases and J gave up 4 bases; unmatched junction bases: 3. This CDR3 is 14 amino acids long. CDR3 DNA sequence: TGTGCCAGCAGCTTACAGGGGTCGGGAAACACCATATATTTT. It codes for CASSLQGSGNTIYF.

The chain recombines TRBV29-1 with TRBJ1-1, with no clear D. With 4 bases removed from V and 4 bases from J, the gap between germline ends came to 19 bases. CDR3 length equals 15 residues. Per the germline V gene, CDR1 is SQVTM and CDR2 is ANQGSEA. CDR3 DNA: TGCAGCGTTGTTTCGTCGACACTCCGGTTCACTGAAGCTTTCTTT. Translating it yields CSVVSSTLRFTEAFF.

This clone was recorded only once. The V call is TRBV9, the J call TRBJ2-1; maybe TRBD2 (6 bases). Germline CDR1 SGDLS, CDR2 YYNGEE. V was clipped by 3 bases and J by 4 bases, with 14 bases between them. This CDR3 has 15 residues. CDR3 amino acids: CASSEIAVNYNEQFF. The CDR3 bases are TGTGCCAGCAGCGAAATAGCGGTAAATTACAATGAGCAGTTCTTC.

The gene calls are TRBV7-9 and TRBJ1-1; 8 bases match TRBD1. This CDR3 has 14 residues. The V gene's germline CDR1 is SEHNR and CDR2 FQNEAQ (reference sequence). Losses at the gene ends were 3 bases for V and 4 bases for J; bases not matched to a gene: 4. The CDR3 DNA reads as TGTGCCAGCAGCTTGGGGACAGGCCCCACTGAAGCTTTCTTT. Its protein is CASSLGTGPTEAFF.

This sequence joins TRBV4-2 and TRBJ2-2; no clear D gene. The CDR3 length is 17 residues. The ends were cut back, 0 bases at V and 6 bases at J, with 17 bases in the middle. CDR1 and CDR2 (germline): LGHNA, YNFKEQ. The CDR3 spells CASSQERSWMSAGELFF. The CDR3, as DNA: TGTGCCAGCAGCCAAGAACGGTCATGGATGAGCGCCGGGGAGCTGTTTTTT.

The CDR3 DNA is TGTGCCAGCTCACGACTCGCGGGAGGTGACGAGCAGTACTTC. Encoded protein: CASSRLAGGDEQYF. The V and J genes are TRBV18 and TRBJ2-7; 8 bases line up with TRBD2. This CDR3 comprises 14 residues. The V segment lost 4 bases and the J segment 5 bases; nucleotides outside the gene matches: 7. CDR1 KGHSH and CDR2 LQKENI come from the germline V gene.

This clone showed up just a few times. The J gene is TRBJ1-3, the V gene TRBV5-8, with unresolved D. V lost 10 bases to trimming and J lost 0 bases, with 14 bases between them. Germline loops: CDR1 SGHTS, CDR2 YDEGEE. CDR3 length: 14 amino acids. The CDR3 region is CAARTVSSGNTIYF. The CDR3 DNA reads TGTGCCGCTCGGACGGTCAGCTCTGGAAACACCATATATTTT. The whole variable domain, filled in from reference TRBV5-8 and TRBJ1-3, reads EAGVTQSPTHLIKTRGQQATLRCSPISGHTSVYWYQQALGLGLQFLLWYDEGEERNRGNFPPRFSGRQFPNYSSELNVNALELEDSALYLCAARTVSSGNTIYFGEGSWLTVV.

V gene TRBV11-2 combines with J gene TRBJ1-1; 7 nucleotides match TRBD1. This CDR3 comprises 13 residues. The germline V gene has CDR1 SGHAT and CDR2 FQNNGV. V shed 5 bases, J shed 7 bases, and the junction held 7 bases outside the gene matches. This chain's CDR3 is CASSPPGQLEAFF. The CDR3 region has the DNA TGTGCCAGCAGCCCACCGGGACAGCTTGAAGCTTTCTTT.

J is TRBJ1-1 and V is TRBV19; no reliable D call. Germline CDR1 LNHDA, CDR2 SQIVND (reference sequence). Trimming removed 3 bases at V and 11 bases at J, with 16 bases between. The CDR3 length is 13 residues. The CDR3 here is CASSMFQSERAFF. Written as DNA, the CDR3 is TGTGCCAGTAGTATGTTTCAATCGGAGCGGGCTTTCTTT.

Only one count was recorded for this clone. The chain recombines TRBV11-3 with TRBJ1-1; 8 nucleotides match TRBD1. Losses at the gene ends were 0 bases for V and 0 bases for J; bases not matched to a gene: 3. The CDR3 runs to 16 residues. Germline V gene sequence: CDR1 SGHNT, CDR2 YENEEA. The CDR3 loop is CASSLEPTGVNTEAFF. The DNA of the CDR3 is TGTGCCAGCAGCTTAGAGCCGACAGGGGTGAACACTGAAGCTTTCTTT.

This clone has only a few counts. The chain recombines TRBV18 with TRBJ1-1; TRBD1 matches 7 bases. V lost 3 bases to trimming and J lost 4 bases; unmatched junction nucleotides: 8. The CDR3 spans 15 residues. Germline-derived CDR1 and CDR2 are KGHSH and LQKENI. The CDR3 loop is CASSPSTGQITEAFF. The CDR3 region has the DNA TGTGCCAGCTCACCTTCGACAGGGCAGATCACTGAAGCTTTCTTT.

V and J are TRBV6-5 and TRBJ2-1; the match to TRBD2 covers 7 bases. The junction had 7 bases not matched to a gene; V was cut back by 0 bases and J by 5 bases. The germline V gene has CDR1 MNHEY and CDR2 SVGAGI. The CDR3 covers 16 residues. The CDR3 nucleotides are TGTGCCAGCAGTTACTCGAAAGCGGGACTGCACAATGAGCAGTTCTTC. Encoded protein: CASSYSKAGLHNEQFF.

V usage is TRBV7-2 and J usage is TRBJ2-2; D unclear. CDR3 size: 15 residues. CDR1 and CDR2 (germline): SGHTA, FQGNSA. V lost 0 bases, J lost 2 bases, and 7 bases lay in between. The CDR3 DNA follows: TGTGCCAGCAGCTTAGCGGGTGACAACACCGGGGAGCTGTTTTTT. Its translation is CASSLAGDNTGELFF.

This clone was counted a few times. The chain has TRBV6-1 and TRBJ2-7, with TRBD2 as a possible D gene (6 bases). Germline CDR1 and CDR2: MNHNS and SASEGT. V was trimmed by 4 bases and J by 2 bases, leaving 15 bases between them. This CDR3 has 15 amino acids. The CDR3 loop reads CASSAVASATYEQYF. As DNA, the CDR3 is TGTGCCAGCAGTGCGGTGGCTAGCGCAACCTACGAGCAGTACTTC.

The rearrangement joins TRBV6-1 to TRBJ2-3; a weak D match, TRBD1 (6 bases). CDR3 size: 18 residues. The V end was cut by 4 bases, the J end by 0 bases, with 20 bases between. In germline, CDR1 is MNHNS, CDR2 SASEGT. The CDR3 sequence: CASSVGFPHRESTDTQYF. For the CDR3, the DNA is TGTGCCAGCAGTGTGGGGTTCCCCCACAGGGAAAGCACAGATACGCAGTATTTT.

The chain links TRBV7-2 to TRBJ2-3, with D possibly TRBD2 on 6 matching bases. V lost 3 bases and J 0 bases, leaving 7 bases between the germline ends. The CDR3 totals 14 residues. CDR1 is SGHTA and CDR2 is FQGNSA in the germline V gene. The CDR3 reads CASSFSGSTDTQYF. The CDR3 nucleotides are TGTGCCAGCAGCTTTAGCGGTAGCACAGATACGCAGTATTTT. The full variable domain, its missing parts supplied by reference TRBV7-2 and TRBJ2-3, is GAGVSQSPSNKVTEKGKDVELRCDPISGHTALYWYRQSLGQGLEFLIYFQGNSAPDKSGLPSDRFSAERTGGSVSTLTIQRTQQEDSAVYLCASSFSGSTDTQYFGPGTRLTVL.

This sequence joins TRBV21-1 and TRBJ1-5. TRBV21-1 is given as a pseudogene. The CDR3 has 16 amino acids. CDR3 region: CASSSRPGEILQPQHF. CDR3 sequence (DNA): TGTGCCAGCAGCTCTCGGCCCGGGGAGATTCTTCAGCCCCAGCATTTT.

There are a few counts of this clone. V gene TRBV28 combines with J gene TRBJ2-5; 10 bases are a match to TRBD2. Germline V gene sequence: CDR1 MDHEN, CDR2 SYDVKM. This CDR3 spans 16 amino acids. Trimming removed 2 bases from V and 2 bases from J; junction bases left unmatched: 5. The CDR3 nucleotides read TGTGCCAGCAGTTTACAAGGACTAGCGGTACAAGAGACCCAGTACTTC. This translates into CASSLQGLAVQETQYF.

The gene calls are TRBV18 and TRBJ2-4; D is possibly TRBD1 (5 bases). The CDR3 loop spans 17 amino acids. V shed 3 bases and J shed 0 bases, with 15 bases lying between them. Per germline, CDR1 KGHSH and CDR2 LQKENI. The chain's CDR3 is CASSPPRGDRAKNIQYF. In nucleotides, the CDR3 is TGTGCCAGCTCACCCCCCAGAGGAGACAGAGCCAAAAACATTCAGTACTTC.

This chain connects TRBV5-8 to TRBJ2-5; 11 positions match TRBD2. This CDR3 has 16 amino acids. Germline V gene data show CDR1 as SGHTS and CDR2 as YDEGEE. Trimming removed 4 bases from V and 2 bases from J; junction bases left unmatched: 7. The CDR3 loop is CASSGQLAGAQETQYF. The CDR3 DNA sequence: TGTGCCAGCAGCGGCCAACTAGCGGGAGCTCAAGAGACCCAGTACTTC.